This T cell receptor (beta chain) is drawn from a study of Ad26.COV2.S vaccination and SARS-CoV-2 variants. This clone was found once. Treatment in this sample: approximately 18 received Ad26.COV2.S at low or high dose, single or two shots; roughly five received placebo; per-sample allocation not given. Samples came from day 63 after the first vaccine or placebo injection. Germline CDR1 LNHDA, CDR2 SQIVND (reference sequence). CDR3 length: 14 residues. Losses at the gene ends were 9 bases for V and 2 bases for J; bases not matched to a gene: 5. TCRdb keeps only in-frame clones here, not all; method: immunoSEQ multiplex PCR. This sample has 300,000 to 350,000 clones, with under 90% found just once.

The sequenced sample was peripheral blood, obtained in a trial of Ad26.COV2.S vaccine versus placebo. This chain joins TRBV19 and TRBJ2-5; 11 bases are a match to TRBD2. This clonotype was sampled from a person aged 18-65 years who received the Ad26.COV2.S COVID-19 vaccine or a placebo. The CDR3 loop reads CASNSGRVQETQYF. The CDR3 bases are TGTGCCAGCAATAGCGGGAGGGTACAAGAGACCCAGTACTTC.